This is a list of T cell receptor beta chains from one sample in a study of cytomegalovirus exposure and HLA in healthy donors. Clones were read by immunoSEQ multiplex PCR, and TCRdb kept only the in-frame ones, dropping some. Altogether fewer than 110,000 clones are present, 60% to 75% being singletons, with the ten largest covering 7.8%. Sequencing used PBMCs. The receptor set was obtained from a man aged 25 to 40 in good health and CMV-seronegative. Each CDR3 is given without its conserved first and last residue.

j_call	v_call	cdr3_aa
TRBJ1-1	TRBV7-9	ASSLGGPNTEAF
TRBJ1-4	TRBV10-3	AISESGQPNEKLF
TRBJ2-3	TRBV12-1	ASSFCCGYSTDTQY
TRBJ1-1	TRBV7-8	ASSIRQENTEAF
TRBJ2-7	TRBV13	ASSLQGPYEQY
TRBJ1-5	TRBV12-5	ASGSGVSNQPQH
TRBJ1-6	TRBV27	ASDPPGQGRSPLH
TRBJ2-3	TRBV19	ASSRSTDPGDTQY
TRBJ2-6	TRBV18	ASSNYHRGPGANVLT
TRBJ2-3	TRBV25-1	ASSDGTGGVTDTQY
TRBJ1-2	TRBV6-1	ASSEFTLDGYGYT
NA	TRBV6-1	ASSVGLSSYEQY
TRBJ2-1	TRBV11-1	ASSSSGTGGWNEQF
TRBJ1-1	TRBV4-1	ASSQLFRVNTEAF
TRBJ1-4	TRBV19	ASSARESEKLF
TRBJ2-5	TRBV11-2	ASSLTQADPQETQY
TRBJ2-7	TRBV28	ASTSPGWPYEQY
TRBJ2-4	TRBV4-1	ASSQVELAGGHGDIQY
TRBJ1-1	TRBV14	ASSQIRSYRGRDTEAF
TRBJ2-5	TRBV5-1	ASSVRQGSGETQY
TRBJ1-1	TRBV10-2	ASRYGTANTEAF
TRBJ2-3	TRBV7-9	ASSTWSSGASDTQY
TRBJ1-4	TRBV2	ASSPDRGTNEKLF
TRBJ1-2	TRBV9	ASSEGLVTFYGYT
TRBJ2-5	TRBV10-1	ASSESGAGGSKEQY
TRBJ2-7	TRBV30	AWSVAGTSGYEQY
TRBJ1-4	TRBV6-6	ASSNAGALREKLF
TRBJ2-1	TRBV5-4	ASSVQYNEQF
TRBJ2-2	TRBV7-9	ASSLNLRAGELF
TRBJ2-1	TRBV6-5	ASSYGRGGVNEQF
TRBJ2-1	TRBV5-1	ASSLVGAGGTNEQF
TRBJ2-3	TRBV5-5	ASSSPGLAFPSTDTQY
TRBJ2-5	TRBV25-1	ASSEYGGGEQETQY
TRBJ2-5	TRBV5-6	ASSALTSGGYQETQY
TRBJ2-3	TRBV29-1	SVEDPGTGGTDTQY
TRBJ1-5	TRBV19	ASNQQGRVNQPQH